A selection of T cell receptor beta chains follows, all from one sample in a study of neurological immune-mediated disorders. TCRdb ran MiXCR on the 5' RACE reads and lists one entry per CDR3 protein. Of under 40,000 distinct CDR3 sequences in the sample, about an eighth were seen once. Sequenced sample: PBMCs. These receptors originate from a woman in her thirties or forties in good health. CDR3s include the opening cysteine and the closing phenylalanine or tryptophan. D genes are given only for firm matches. Clone size is not always given. Where it is, it says once, few, many or a class for expanded clones.

d_call	j_call	clone_size	v_call	cdr3_nt	cdr3_aa
-	TRBJ1-1	many	TRBV15	TGTGCCACCAGCAGGGGAAACTTAGGGGGCACTGAAGCTTTCTTT	CATSRGNLGGTEAFF
-	TRBJ2-1	many	TRBV2	TGTTCCAGCACCACCGGACAGTACAATGAGCAGTTCTTC	CSSTTGQYNEQFF
-	TRBJ1-2	many	TRBV7-9	TGTGCCAGCAGCTTAGATCCAGGGGAGTACGGCTACACCTTC	CASSLDPGEYGYTF
-	TRBJ2-7	many	TRBV10-3	TGTGCCATCAGTGATATCGCCGGGAAGGGGTACGAGCAGTACTTC	CAISDIAGKGYEQYF
TRBD2	TRBJ2-3	many	TRBV12-3/TRBV12-4	TGTGCCAGCAGTTTTAGCGGGGGACGCACAGATACGCAGTATTTT	CASSFSGGRTDTQYF
-	TRBJ2-7	medium-sized	TRBV5-1	TGCGCCAGCAGCTTGGGTCCGGGGGTAGACTACGAGCAGTACTTC	CASSLGPGVDYEQYF
-	TRBJ1-1	many	TRBV6-2/TRBV6-3	TGTGCCAGCACCCCGACCGGGAACCAGGGCACTGAAGCTTTCTTT	CASTPTGNQGTEAFF
-	TRBJ2-7	many	TRBV19	TGTGCCAGTAGTATTGGGCCAGCGACCTACGAGCAGTACTTC	CASSIGPATYEQYF
-	TRBJ2-7	many	TRBV20-1	TGCAGTGCTAGAGACGGCAGAGCCTACGAGCAGTACTTC	CSARDGRAYEQYF
-	TRBJ2-5	many	TRBV12-3/TRBV12-4	TGTGCCAGCAGTTTTGGGGAGACCCAGTACTTC	CASSFGETQYF
TRBD1	TRBJ2-7	medium-sized	TRBV5-1	TGCGCCAGCAGCGGCACAGGGGGCCCCTACGAGCAGTACTTC	CASSGTGGPYEQYF
-	TRBJ1-1	few	TRBV30	TGTGCCTGGGGACGGGACACTGAAGCTTTCTTT	CAWGRDTEAFF
-	TRBJ2-1	many	TRBV10-3	TGTGCCATCAGTGTAGGCAGGCCCACCTACAATGAGCAGTTCTTC	CAISVGRPTYNEQFF
-	TRBJ1-6	many	TRBV12-3/TRBV12-4	TGTGCCAGCAGTCAGTATAATTCACCCCTCCACTTT	CASSQYNSPLHF
TRBD1	TRBJ2-3	many	TRBV24-1	TGTGCCACGGAGGACAGGAACACAGATACGCAGTATTTT	CATEDRNTDTQYF
TRBD1	TRBJ1-2	-	TRBV12-3/TRBV12-4	TGTGCCAGCAGCCCCGAGGACAGGGGCTATGACTACACCTTC	CASSPEDRGYDYTF
-	TRBJ1-1	many	TRBV5-1	TGCGCCAGCAGCTTAGTGGGGACGGTGAACACTGAAGCTTTCTTT	CASSLVGTVNTEAFF
-	TRBJ2-3	many	TRBV10-1	TGCGCCAGCGGCAAGAGCACAGATACGCAGTATTTT	CASGKSTDTQYF
TRBD1	TRBJ1-1	few	TRBV4-3	TGCGCCAGCAGCCAAGAGGCATACAGGGGGCTCGGCGTCACTGAAGCTTTCTTT	CASSQEAYRGLGVTEAFF
-	TRBJ1-1	many	TRBV20-1	TGCAGTGCTAGCTTCGCGACACACAACACTGAAGCTTTCTTT	CSASFATHNTEAFF
-	TRBJ2-2	many	TRBV7-3	TGTGCCAGCAGCTTGGCGAAGAGGACCGGGGAGCTGTTTTTT	CASSLAKRTGELFF
-	TRBJ2-1	many	TRBV4-1	TGCGCCAGCAGCCAAGATCGAATGGCTGAGCAGTTCTTC	CASSQDRMAEQFF
-	TRBJ1-2	many	TRBV4-1	TGCGCCAGCAGCCAAGAAATTGGGGGGAACTATGGCTACACCTTC	CASSQEIGGNYGYTF
-	TRBJ1-2	few	TRBV29-1	TGCAGCGTTAAGGAAAATGGCTACACCTTC	CSVKENGYTF
-	TRBJ1-1	-	TRBV19	TGTGCCAGTAGTGGCAGGGGCTGGGACACTGAAGCTTTCTTT	CASSGRGWDTEAFF
-	TRBJ1-3	many	TRBV12-3/TRBV12-4	TGTGCCAGCAGTTGGCATAGTTGGGCAGACGGAAACACCATATATTTT	CASSWHSWADGNTIYF
-	TRBJ1-6	many	TRBV7-2	TGTGCCAGCAGCTTAAACGCAGCGGGGGGTTCACCCCTCCACTTT	CASSLNAAGGSPLHF
-	TRBJ1-1	many	TRBV5-1	TGCGCCAGCAGCCCCCTTGATGGGTCGGTTGAAGCTTTCTTT	CASSPLDGSVEAFF
TRBD2	TRBJ2-1	-	TRBV20-1	TGCAGTGCTCCTGGACTAGCGGGGGCCCTCTTCAATGAGCAGTTCTTC	CSAPGLAGALFNEQFF
-	TRBJ1-2	many	TRBV5-1	TGCGCCAGCAGCTCGGGACCGCTCGGGGGCTACACCTTC	CASSSGPLGGYTF
-	TRBJ2-3	many	TRBV12-3/TRBV12-4	TGTGCCAGCACCCCAAGCGGTACGCAGTATTTT	CASTPSGTQYF
-	TRBJ2-1	few	TRBV20-1	TGCAGTGCTAGAGAGGTCCGGGGTACAAGCTCCTACAATGAGCAGTTCTTC	CSAREVRGTSSYNEQFF
-	TRBJ1-5	many	TRBV7-2	TGTGCCAGCAGCTTAGCCCGGGGACAGCCCCAGCATTTT	CASSLARGQPQHF
TRBD1	TRBJ1-2	many	TRBV10-3	TGTGCCATCAACCTTGGACAGGGAGGCGGCTACACCTTC	CAINLGQGGGYTF
-	TRBJ2-5	-	TRBV12-3/TRBV12-4	TGTGCCAGCAGTTTTAATCGGAGGGAGACCCAGTACTTC	CASSFNRRETQYF
-	TRBJ1-3	many	TRBV7-2	TGTGCCAGCAGCCCCAAATGGGGGTACGGAAACACCATATATTTT	CASSPKWGYGNTIYF
-	TRBJ2-7	many	TRBV15	TGTGCCACCAGCCCCCAGGGGTCCTCCTACGAGCAGTACTTC	CATSPQGSSYEQYF
TRBD1	TRBJ2-6	many	TRBV20-1	TGCAGTGCTAGAAAGGGGGCCCCCTCTGGGGCCAACGTCCTGACTTTC	CSARKGAPSGANVLTF